One and the same sample provided the 2 T cell receptor beta chains below, sequenced in a study of PD-1 blockade in classical Hodgkin lymphoma. Time point defined: cycle 4 day 1 (C4D1), after less than seven weeks of nivolumab. In every patient, relapse followed autologous stem cell transplantation, while exposure to brentuximab vedotin differed. The repertoire was sequenced with immunoSEQ multiplex PCR; TCRdb's copy has only in-frame clones and lacks some. The data hold 100,000 or so clones, with approximately 89% observed a single time. Sequencing was performed on peripheral blood mononuclear cells (PBMCs), taken before the fourth cycle of nivolumab. Source of these receptors: a human donor with classical Hodgkin lymphoma.

The rearrangement uses TRBV10-3 and TRBJ1-2; D gene unclear. Germline V gene data show CDR1 as ENHRY and CDR2 as SYGVKD. The CDR3 has 11 residues. V lost 2 bases, J lost 13 bases, and 11 bases lay in between. CDR3 sequence: CAISEGQDGTF. The CDR3 bases are TGTGCCATCAGTGAGGGTCAGGACGGCACCTTC.

The J gene is TRBJ2-7, the V gene TRBV18; 11 nucleotides match TRBD1. There are 16 residues in the CDR3. Trimming at V came to 4 bases and at J to 6 bases, leaving 11 bases not matched to a gene. CDR1 is KGHSH, CDR2 LQKENI, per germline. The CDR3 is CASSRGPGQGVGEQYF. The CDR3 DNA reads as TGTGCCAGCTCACGGGGGCCGGGACAGGGGGTCGGCGAGCAGTACTTC.